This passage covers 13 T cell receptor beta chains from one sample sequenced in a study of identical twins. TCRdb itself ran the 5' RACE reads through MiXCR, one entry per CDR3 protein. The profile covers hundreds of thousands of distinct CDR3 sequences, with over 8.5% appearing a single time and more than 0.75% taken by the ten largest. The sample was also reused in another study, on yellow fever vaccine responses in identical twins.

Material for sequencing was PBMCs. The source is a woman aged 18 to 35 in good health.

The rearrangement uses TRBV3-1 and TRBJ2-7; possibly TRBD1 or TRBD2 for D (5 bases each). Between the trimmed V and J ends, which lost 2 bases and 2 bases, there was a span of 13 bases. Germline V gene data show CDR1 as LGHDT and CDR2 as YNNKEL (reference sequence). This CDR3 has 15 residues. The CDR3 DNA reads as TGTGCCAGCAGCCAAAGTCCGGGACCGGCCTACGAGCAGTACTTC. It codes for CASSQSPGPAYEQYF.

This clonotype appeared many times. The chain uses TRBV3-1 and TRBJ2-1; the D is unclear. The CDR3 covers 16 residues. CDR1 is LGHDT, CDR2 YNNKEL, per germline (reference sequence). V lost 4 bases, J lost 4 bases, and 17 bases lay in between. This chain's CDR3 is CASSRGKDPAYNEQFF. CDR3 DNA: TGTGCCAGCAGCCGTGGAAAGGACCCCGCTTACAATGAGCAGTTCTTC.

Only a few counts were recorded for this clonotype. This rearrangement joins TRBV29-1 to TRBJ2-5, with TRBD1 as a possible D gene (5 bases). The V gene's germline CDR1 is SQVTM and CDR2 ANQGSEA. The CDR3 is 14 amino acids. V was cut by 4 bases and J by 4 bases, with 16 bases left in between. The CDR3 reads CSVGGLAGPETQYF. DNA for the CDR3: TGCAGCGTTGGGGGTTTGGCAGGGCCAGAGACCCAGTACTTC.

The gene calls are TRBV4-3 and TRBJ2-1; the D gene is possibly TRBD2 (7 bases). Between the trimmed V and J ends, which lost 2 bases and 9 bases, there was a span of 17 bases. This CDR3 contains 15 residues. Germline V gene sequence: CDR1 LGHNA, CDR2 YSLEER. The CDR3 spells CASSQRGGGGGEQFF. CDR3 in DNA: TGCGCCAGCAGCCAAAGGGGCGGCGGGGGCGGTGAGCAGTTCTTC.

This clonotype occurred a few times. The CDR3 loop reads CASSEPPGQGLYEQYF. The CDR3 nucleotides read TGTGCCAGCAGCGAGCCTCCGGGACAGGGTCTCTACGAGCAGTACTTC. J is TRBJ2-7 and V is TRBV7-9; the match to TRBD1 covers 9 bases. Germline CDR1 SEHNR, CDR2 FQNEAQ (reference sequence). The trim removed 5 bases at V and 3 bases at J, leaving 11 bases unmatched. This CDR3 has 16 residues.

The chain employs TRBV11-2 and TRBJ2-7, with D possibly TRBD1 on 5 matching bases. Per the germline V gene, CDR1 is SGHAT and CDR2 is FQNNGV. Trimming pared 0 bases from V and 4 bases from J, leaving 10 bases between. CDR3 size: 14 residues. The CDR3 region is CASSLERGAYEQYF. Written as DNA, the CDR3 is TGTGCCAGCAGCTTAGAAAGGGGCGCGTACGAGCAGTACTTC.

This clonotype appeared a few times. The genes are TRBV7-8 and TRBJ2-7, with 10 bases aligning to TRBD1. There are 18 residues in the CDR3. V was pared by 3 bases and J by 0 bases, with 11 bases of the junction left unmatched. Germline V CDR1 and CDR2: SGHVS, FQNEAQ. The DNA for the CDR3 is TGTGCCAGCAGCTTTGGGCGTCCGGGACAGGGGACCTCCTACGAGCAGTACTTC. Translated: CASSFGRPGQGTSYEQYF.

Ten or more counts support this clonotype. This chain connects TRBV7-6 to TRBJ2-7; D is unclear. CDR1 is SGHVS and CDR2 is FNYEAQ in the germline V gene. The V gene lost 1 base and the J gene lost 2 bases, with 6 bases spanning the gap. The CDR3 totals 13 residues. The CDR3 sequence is CASSLVYTYEQYF. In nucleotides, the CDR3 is TGTGCCAGCAGCTTAGTCTATACCTACGAGCAGTACTTC. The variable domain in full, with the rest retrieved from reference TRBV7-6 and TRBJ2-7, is GAGVSQSPRYKVTKRGQDVALRCDPISGHVSLYWYRQALGQGPEFLTYFNYEAQQDKSGLPNDRFSAERPEGSISTLTIQRTEQRDSAMYRCASSLVYTYEQYFGPGTRLTVT.

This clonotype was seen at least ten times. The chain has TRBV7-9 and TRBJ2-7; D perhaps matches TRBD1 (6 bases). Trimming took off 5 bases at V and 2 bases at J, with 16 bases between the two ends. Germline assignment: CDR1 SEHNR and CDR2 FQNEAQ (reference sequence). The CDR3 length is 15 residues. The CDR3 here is CASSPPGHFTYEQYF. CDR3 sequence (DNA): TGTGCCAGCAGCCCCCCGGGACATTTCACCTACGAGCAGTACTTC. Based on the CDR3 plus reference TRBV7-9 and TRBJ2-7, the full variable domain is DTGVSQNPRHKITKRGQNVTFRCDPISEHNRLYWYRQTLGQGPEFLTYFQNEAQLEKSRLLSDRFSAERPKGSFSTLEIQRTEQGDSAMYLCASSPPGHFTYEQYFGPGTRLTVT.

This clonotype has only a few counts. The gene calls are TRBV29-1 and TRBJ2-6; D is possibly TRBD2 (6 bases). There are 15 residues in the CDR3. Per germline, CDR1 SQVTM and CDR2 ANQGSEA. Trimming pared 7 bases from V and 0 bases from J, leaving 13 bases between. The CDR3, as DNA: TGCAGCGCCCGTGGGGGGTCCTCTGGGGCCAACGTCCTGACTTTC. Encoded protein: CSARGGSSGANVLTF.

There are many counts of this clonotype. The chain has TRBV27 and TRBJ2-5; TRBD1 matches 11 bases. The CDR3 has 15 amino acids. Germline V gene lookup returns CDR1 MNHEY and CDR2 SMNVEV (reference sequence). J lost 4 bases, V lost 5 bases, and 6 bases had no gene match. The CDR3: CASSSPGTGGETQYF. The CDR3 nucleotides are TGTGCCAGCAGTAGTCCCGGGACAGGGGGAGAGACCCAGTACTTC.

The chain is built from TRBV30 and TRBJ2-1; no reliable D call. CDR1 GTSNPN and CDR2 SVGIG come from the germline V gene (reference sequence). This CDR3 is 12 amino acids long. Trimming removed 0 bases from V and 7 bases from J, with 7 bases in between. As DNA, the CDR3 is TGTGCCTGGAGTGTCGCTGAAAATGAGCAGTTCTTC. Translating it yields CAWSVAENEQFF.

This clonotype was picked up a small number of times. The CDR3 DNA is TGCAGTGCCCTCCTGGTTGGGACGGCCAATCAGCCCCAGCATTTT. This translates into CSALLVGTANQPQHF. The chain carries TRBV20-1 and TRBJ1-5; the D gene is possibly TRBD1 (5 bases). Germline CDR1 and CDR2: DFQATT and SNEGSKA (reference sequence). V gave up 6 bases and J gave up 3 bases, with 18 bases separating them. This CDR3 region has 15 residues.